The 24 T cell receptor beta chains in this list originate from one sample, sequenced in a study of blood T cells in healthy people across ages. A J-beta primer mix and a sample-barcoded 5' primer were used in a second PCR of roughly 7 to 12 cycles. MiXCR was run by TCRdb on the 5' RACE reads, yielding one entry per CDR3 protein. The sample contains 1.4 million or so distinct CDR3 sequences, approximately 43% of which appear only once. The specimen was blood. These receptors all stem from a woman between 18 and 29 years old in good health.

This CDR3 reads CASSPRTSGAYSYNEQFF. CDR3 DNA: TGTGCCAGCAGCCCTCGGACTAGCGGGGCCTACTCCTACAATGAGCAGTTCTTC. The chain employs TRBV7-9 and TRBJ2-1, with TRBD2 identical over 12 bases. CDR1 and CDR2 (germline): SEHNR, FQNEAQ (reference sequence). Trimming removed 5 bases from V and 0 bases from J; junction bases left unmatched: 8. This CDR3 region has 18 residues.

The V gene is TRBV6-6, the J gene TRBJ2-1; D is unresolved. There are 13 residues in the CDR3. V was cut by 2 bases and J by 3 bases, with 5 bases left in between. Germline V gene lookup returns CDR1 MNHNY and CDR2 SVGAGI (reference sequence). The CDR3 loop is CASSYANYNEQFF. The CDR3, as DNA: TGTGCCAGCAGTTACGCTAACTACAATGAGCAGTTCTTC.

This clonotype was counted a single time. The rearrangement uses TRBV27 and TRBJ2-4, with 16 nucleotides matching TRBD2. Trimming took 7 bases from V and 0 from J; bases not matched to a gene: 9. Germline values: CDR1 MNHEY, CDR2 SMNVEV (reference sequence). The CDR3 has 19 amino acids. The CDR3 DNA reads TGTGCCAGCATGGGACTAGCGGGAGGGCTGGGACTAGCCAAAAACATTCAGTACTTC. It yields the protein CASMGLAGGLGLAKNIQYF.

The CDR3, as DNA: TGTGCCAGTGACGACAGGGGAAGTAATCAGCCCCAGCATTTT. It is translated as CASDDRGSNQPQHF. The genes are TRBV19 and TRBJ1-5, with TRBD1 matching 8 bases. CDR1 is LNHDA and CDR2 is SQIVND in the germline V gene (reference sequence). This CDR3 is built from 14 residues. V lost 8 bases to trimming and J lost 4 bases; unmatched junction nucleotides: 7.

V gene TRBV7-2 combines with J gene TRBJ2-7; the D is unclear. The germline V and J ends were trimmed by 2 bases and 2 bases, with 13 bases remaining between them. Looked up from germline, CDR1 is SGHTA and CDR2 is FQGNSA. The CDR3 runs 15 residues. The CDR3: CASSLSLPGTYEQYF. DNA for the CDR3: TGTGCCAGCAGCTTAAGTCTTCCTGGGACCTACGAGCAGTACTTC. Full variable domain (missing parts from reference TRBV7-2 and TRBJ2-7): GAGVSQSPSNKVTEKGKDVELRCDPISGHTALYWYRQSLGQGLEFLIYFQGNSAPDKSGLPSDRFSAERTGGSVSTLTIQRTQQEDSAVYLCASSLSLPGTYEQYFGPGTRLTVT.

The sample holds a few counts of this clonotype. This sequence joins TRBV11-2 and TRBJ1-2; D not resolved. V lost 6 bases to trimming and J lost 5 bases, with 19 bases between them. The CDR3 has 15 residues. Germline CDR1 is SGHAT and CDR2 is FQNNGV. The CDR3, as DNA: TGTGCCAGCAGACCAGCGACCGGTTCGGGATATGGCTACACCTTC. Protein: CASRPATGSGYGYTF.

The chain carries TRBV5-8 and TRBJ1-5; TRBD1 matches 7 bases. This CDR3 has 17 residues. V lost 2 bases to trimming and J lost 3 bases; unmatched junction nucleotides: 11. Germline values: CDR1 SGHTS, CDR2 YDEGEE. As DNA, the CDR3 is TGTGCCAGCAGCTTAGGGGGCAGGGGCGCCTACAATCAGCCCCAGCATTTT. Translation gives CASSLGGRGAYNQPQHF.

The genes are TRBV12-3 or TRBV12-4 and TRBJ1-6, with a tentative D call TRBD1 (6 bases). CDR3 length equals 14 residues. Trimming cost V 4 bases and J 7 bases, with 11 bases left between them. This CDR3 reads CASSWDNRNSPLHF. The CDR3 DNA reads TGTGCCAGCAGTTGGGACAATAGGAATTCACCCCTCCACTTT.

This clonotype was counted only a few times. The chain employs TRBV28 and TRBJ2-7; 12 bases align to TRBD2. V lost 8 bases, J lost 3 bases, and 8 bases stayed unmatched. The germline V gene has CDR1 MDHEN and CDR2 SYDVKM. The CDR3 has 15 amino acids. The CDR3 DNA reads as TGTGCCAGCCATCTAACTAGCGGGAGGTTCTACGAGCAGTACTTC. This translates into CASHLTSGRFYEQYF. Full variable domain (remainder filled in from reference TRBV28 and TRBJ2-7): DVKVTQSSRYLVKRTGEKVFLECVQDMDHENMFWYRQDPGLGLRLIYFSYDVKMKEKGDIPEGYSVSREKKERFSLILESASTNQTSMYLCASHLTSGRFYEQYFGPGTRLTVT.

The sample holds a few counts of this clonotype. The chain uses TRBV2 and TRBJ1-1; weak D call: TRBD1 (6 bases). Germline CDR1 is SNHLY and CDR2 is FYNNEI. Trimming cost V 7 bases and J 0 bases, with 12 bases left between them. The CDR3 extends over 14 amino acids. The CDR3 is CASKLGHLNTEAFF. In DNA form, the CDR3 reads TGTGCCAGCAAACTGGGACACCTGAACACTGAAGCTTTCTTT.

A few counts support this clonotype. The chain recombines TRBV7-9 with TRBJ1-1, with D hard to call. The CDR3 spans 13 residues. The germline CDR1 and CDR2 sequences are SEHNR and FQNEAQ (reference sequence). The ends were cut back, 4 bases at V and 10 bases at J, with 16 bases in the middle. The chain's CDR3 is CASSSGRSSGAFF. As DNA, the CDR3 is TGTGCCAGCAGCTCCGGCCGTAGTTCGGGAGCTTTCTTT.

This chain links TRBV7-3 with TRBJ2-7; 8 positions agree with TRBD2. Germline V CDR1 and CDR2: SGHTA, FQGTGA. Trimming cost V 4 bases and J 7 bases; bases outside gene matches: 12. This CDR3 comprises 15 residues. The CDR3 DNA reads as TGTGCCAGCAGCTCCATAGCGGGACCGTACAATGAGCAGTACTTC. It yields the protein CASSSIAGPYNEQYF.

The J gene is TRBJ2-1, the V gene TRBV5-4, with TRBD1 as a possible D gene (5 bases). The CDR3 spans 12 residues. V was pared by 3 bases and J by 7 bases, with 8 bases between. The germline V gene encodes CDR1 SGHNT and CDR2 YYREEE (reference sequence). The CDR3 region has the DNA TGTGCCAGCAGCTCACAGGAAAATGAGCAGTTCTTC. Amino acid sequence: CASSSQENEQFF.

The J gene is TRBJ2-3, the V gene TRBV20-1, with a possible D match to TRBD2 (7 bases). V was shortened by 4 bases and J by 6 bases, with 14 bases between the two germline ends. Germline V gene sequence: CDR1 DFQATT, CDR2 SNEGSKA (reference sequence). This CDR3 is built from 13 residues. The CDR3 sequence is CSANWGGQDTQYF. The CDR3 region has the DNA TGCAGTGCTAATTGGGGGGGCCAGGATACGCAGTATTTT.

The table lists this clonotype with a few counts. CDR3 sequence reads: CASRQENTGELFF. The CDR3 DNA reads TGTGCCAGCAGACAGGAAAACACCGGGGAGCTGTTTTTT. The rearrangement joins TRBV2 to TRBJ2-2; D perhaps matches TRBD1 (5 bases). Germline V lookup: CDR1 SNHLY, CDR2 FYNNEI. V was clipped by 6 bases and J by 2 bases, with 7 bases between them. CDR3 length equals 13 residues.

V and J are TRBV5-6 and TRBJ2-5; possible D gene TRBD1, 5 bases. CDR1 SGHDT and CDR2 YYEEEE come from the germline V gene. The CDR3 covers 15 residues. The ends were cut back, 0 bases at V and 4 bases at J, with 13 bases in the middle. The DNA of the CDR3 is TGTGCCAGCAGCTTGGCTGTGACAGAGGCAGAGACCCAGTACTTC. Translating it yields CASSLAVTEAETQYF. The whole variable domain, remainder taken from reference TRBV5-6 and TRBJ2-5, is DAGVTQSPTHLIKTRGQQVTLRCSPKSGHDTVSWYQQALGQGPQFIFQYYEEEERQRGNFPDRFSGHQFPNYSSELNVNALLLGDSALYLCASSLAVTEAETQYFGPGTRLLVL.

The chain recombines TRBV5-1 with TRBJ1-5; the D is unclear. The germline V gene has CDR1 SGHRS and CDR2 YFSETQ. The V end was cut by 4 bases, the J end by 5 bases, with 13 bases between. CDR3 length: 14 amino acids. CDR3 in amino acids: CASSQTSSYQPQHF. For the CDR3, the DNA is TGCGCCAGCAGCCAAACCAGCTCCTATCAGCCCCAGCATTTT.

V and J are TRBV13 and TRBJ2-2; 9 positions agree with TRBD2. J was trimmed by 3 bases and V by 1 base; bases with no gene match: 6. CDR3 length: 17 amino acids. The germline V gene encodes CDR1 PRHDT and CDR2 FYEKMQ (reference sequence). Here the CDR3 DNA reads TGTGCCAGCAGCTTAGAGTCACTAGCGGGCGACACCGGGGAGCTGTTTTTT. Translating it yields CASSLESLAGDTGELFF.

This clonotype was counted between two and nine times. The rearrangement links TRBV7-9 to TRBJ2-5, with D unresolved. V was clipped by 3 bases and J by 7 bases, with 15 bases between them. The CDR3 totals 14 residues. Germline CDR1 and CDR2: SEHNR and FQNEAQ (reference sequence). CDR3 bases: TGTGCCAGCAGCTTCGGGTTAGGCCTCTGGACCCAGTACTTC. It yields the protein CASSFGLGLWTQYF.

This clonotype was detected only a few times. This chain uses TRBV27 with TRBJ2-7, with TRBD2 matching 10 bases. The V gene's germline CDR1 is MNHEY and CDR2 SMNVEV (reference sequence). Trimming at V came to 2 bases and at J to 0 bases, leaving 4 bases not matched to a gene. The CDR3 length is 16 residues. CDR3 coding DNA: TGTGCCAGCAGTTTAATAGCGGGAGGAAACTCCTACGAGCAGTACTTC. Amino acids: CASSLIAGGNSYEQYF.

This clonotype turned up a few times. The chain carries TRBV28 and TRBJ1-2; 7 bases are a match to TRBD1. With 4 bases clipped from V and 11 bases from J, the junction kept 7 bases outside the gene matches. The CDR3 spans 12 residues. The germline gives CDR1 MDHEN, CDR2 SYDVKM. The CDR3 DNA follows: TGTGCCAGCAGTTCGCGACAGGGCACGTACACCTTC. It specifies CASSSRQGTYTF.

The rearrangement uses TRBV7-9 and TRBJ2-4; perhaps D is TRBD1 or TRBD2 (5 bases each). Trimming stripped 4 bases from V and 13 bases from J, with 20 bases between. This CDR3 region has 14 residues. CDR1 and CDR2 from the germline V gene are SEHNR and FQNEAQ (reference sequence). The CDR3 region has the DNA TGTGCCAGCAGCTCGCCGGGACGACGCCTGGGGCAGTACTTC. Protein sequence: CASSSPGRRLGQYF.

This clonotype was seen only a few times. The CDR3 spells CSGDRGGTEAFF. The CDR3 DNA sequence: TGCAGCGGCGACAGGGGTGGAACTGAAGCTTTCTTT. The chain has TRBV29-1 and TRBJ1-1; 8 positions match TRBD1. V shed 7 bases and J 5 bases; nucleotides not matched to a gene: 6. The germline V gene has CDR1 SQVTM and CDR2 ANQGSEA. The CDR3 spans 12 residues.

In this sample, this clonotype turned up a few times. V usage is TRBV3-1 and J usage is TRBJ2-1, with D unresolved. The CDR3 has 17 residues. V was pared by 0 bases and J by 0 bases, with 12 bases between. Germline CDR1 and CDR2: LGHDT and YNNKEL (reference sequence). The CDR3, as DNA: TGTGCCAGCAGCCAAGATGGGCTGGGTAGCTCCTACAATGAGCAGTTCTTC. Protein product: CASSQDGLGSSYNEQFF.